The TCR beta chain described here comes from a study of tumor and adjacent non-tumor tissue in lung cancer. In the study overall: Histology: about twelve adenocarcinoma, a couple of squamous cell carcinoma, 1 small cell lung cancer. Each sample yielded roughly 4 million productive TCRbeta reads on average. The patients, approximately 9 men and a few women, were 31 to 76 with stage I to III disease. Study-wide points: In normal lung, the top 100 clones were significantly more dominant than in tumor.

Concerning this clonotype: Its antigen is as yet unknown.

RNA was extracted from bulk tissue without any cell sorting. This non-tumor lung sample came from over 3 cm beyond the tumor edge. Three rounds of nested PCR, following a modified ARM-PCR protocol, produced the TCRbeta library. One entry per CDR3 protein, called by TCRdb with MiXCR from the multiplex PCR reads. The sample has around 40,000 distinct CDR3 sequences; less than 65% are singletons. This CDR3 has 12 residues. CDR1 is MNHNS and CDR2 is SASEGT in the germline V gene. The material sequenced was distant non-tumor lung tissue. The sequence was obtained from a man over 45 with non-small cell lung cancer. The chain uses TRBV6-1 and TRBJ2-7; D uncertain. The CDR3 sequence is CVNSSRSYEQYF. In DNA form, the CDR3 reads TGTGTCAACAGTTCCCGATCCTACGAGCAGTACTTC.